The 5 T cell receptor beta chains given below trace back to one sample, sequenced in a study of long-term antiretroviral therapy in people with HIV. This was the immunoSEQ v3.0 assay at survey level. TCRdb keeps only in-frame clones here, not all; method: immunoSEQ multiplex PCR. The table records tens of thousands of clones, more than 85% of them present only once. The starting material was unsorted PBMCs, obtained 5.3 years after starting antiretroviral therapy. The receptors derive from a man over 45 with HIV.

V is TRBV4-3 and J is TRBJ2-3; 7 bases fit TRBD1. The CDR3 totals 15 residues. Germline V gene lookup returns CDR1 LGHNA and CDR2 YSLEER. V shed 1 base and J 3 bases; nucleotides not matched to a gene: 4. The CDR3 loop reads CASSQVGGWTDTQYF. The CDR3 DNA follows: TGCGCCAGCAGCCAAGTAGGGGGCTGGACAGATACGCAGTATTTT.

This rearrangement joins TRBV7-8 to TRBJ2-2; D not certain. V lost 5 bases and J lost 5, with 9 bases in between. The CDR3 runs to 13 residues. The germline gives CDR1 SGHVS, CDR2 FQNEAQ. Here the CDR3 reads CASSPSMTGELFF. CDR3 coding DNA: TGTGCCAGCAGCCCAAGTATGACCGGGGAGCTGTTTTTT.

This chain links TRBV30 with TRBJ2-7; D tentatively fits TRBD1 or TRBD2 (5 bases each). In germline, CDR1 is GTSNPN, CDR2 SVGIG (reference sequence). The CDR3 spans 16 residues. V lost 4 bases, J lost 2 bases, and 21 bases lay in between. The CDR3: CAWTSLDGTGTYEQYF. DNA of the CDR3: TGTGCCTGGACCTCCTTAGACGGGACGGGAACCTACGAGCAGTACTTC.

The genes are TRBV7-6 and TRBJ2-1; a weak D match, TRBD1 (6 bases). This CDR3 contains 13 residues. Trimming stripped 3 bases from V and 10 bases from J, with 13 bases between. CDR1 and CDR2 from the germline V gene are SGHVS and FNYEAQ. The CDR3 bases are TGTGCCAGCAGCTTGGTGATAAGGGGGGAGCAGTTCTTC. Its translation is CASSLVIRGEQFF.

The chain recombines TRBV9 with TRBJ2-3; TRBD1 matches at 10 bases. The J segment lost 1 base and the V segment lost 4 bases, leaving 12 bases of the junction unmatched. The CDR3 is 18 residues long. The V gene's germline CDR1 is SGDLS and CDR2 YYNGEE. The CDR3 bases are TGTGCCAGCAGCCGACAGGGGGCCTTTACTTATGGCACAGATACGCAGTATTTT. This translates into CASSRQGAFTYGTDTQYF. Variable domain in full (rest from reference TRBV9 and TRBJ2-3): DSGVTQTPKHLITATGQRVTLRCSPRSGDLSVYWYQQSLDQGLQFLIQYYNGEERAKGNILERFSAQQFPDLHSELNLSSLELGDSALYFCASSRQGAFTYGTDTQYFGPGTRLTVL.